This T cell receptor (beta chain) was found in a study of molecular identifiers for immune sequencing clone quantification (dated 2018 in TCRdb). A note on the overall study: For a replicate experiment, RNA from approximately 20,000 or 100,000 naive CD8 T cells was divided into five aliquots, of which four were sequenced. This methods study used CD8 T cells to benchmark TCR RNA copy counting and molecular-identifier clustering-based TCR repertoire sequencing (MIDCIRS).

Based on the germline V gene (reference sequence), the CDR1 and CDR2 sequences are DFQATT and SNEGSKA. Trimming removed 0 bases from V and 2 bases from J, leaving 10 bases between the germline ends. Measured from the cysteine to the phenylalanine, the CDR3 is 15 residues long. The sequence is cut down to CDR3 DNA, 45 bases in frame from base 1. With respect to this clonotype: There is no known antigen for this receptor. No qualities accompany the bases; no much larger clone lies one base away.

Naive CD8 T cell libraries were made from around 20,000 to 1,000,000 sorted cells using 10%, 30% or 50% of purified RNA. Naive CD8 T cells were FACS-sorted as CD8+CD4-CCR7+CD45RA+ on a BD FACSAria II into RLT Plus buffer. To test detection sensitivity, Jurkat RNA equivalent to nine to ten TCR copies was spiked into samples of roughly 18,000-1,000,000 naive CD8 T cells. Enrichment of CD8 T cells was performed with RosetteSep CD8+ T Cell Enrichment Cocktail and Ficoll-Paque, after which ACK red cell lysis was carried out. Results the study describes overall, beyond this receptor: In CMV-specific effector cells, clones with more than 20 RNA copies accounted for over 97% of molecules, whereas in naive cells such clones accounted for under 1%. Spiked-in Jurkat TCR RNA equivalent to a single cell was reported to be detectable even among one million naive CD8 T cells. The naive libraries included spiked-in Jurkat TCR RNA (around nine copies' worth), and this Jurkat TCR RNA is not part of the donor repertoire. When barcode sub-clustering was left out, chimeric consensus sequences inflated TCR diversity, with chimeras reaching as high as 47%. The sizes of highly expanded clones could end up underestimated when identical TCR molecules share a barcode. Modeling estimated approximately 3 recovered TCR RNA copies per cell, compared with 9.5 to 10 by digital PCR, which implies roughly 30% capture efficiency.

Receptor libraries were prepared by PCR. Sequencer: Illumina HiSeq 4000. Bulk TCR libraries were generated as previously described, with the TCR primers listed in Table S5 used. Total RNA was purified with the Qiagen AllPrep DNA/RNA kit. Before analysis, reads from multiple sequencing runs of the same library were pooled. The published analysis was carried out like this. Reads were retained only if the reads had an exact TCR constant sequence, and the retained reads were trimmed to 150 nt and grouped according to their 12-nt molecular barcodes. Reads in each barcode group were sub-clustered using a 15% Levenshtein threshold, and a quality-weighted consensus sequence was built for each RNA molecule. Non-functional sequences were discarded, and so were lower-count sequences lying one edit away from another sequence. Based on fitting two negative binomial distributions, any barcode sub-cluster with under 20% of the maximum read count was discarded. Using fastp trimming at Q25 and MiXCR clonotype assembly, TCRdb reanalyzed the public sequencing data and kept in-frame beta chains. Entries that share a CDR3 protein sequence are merged under the most common genes and DNA. The V and J calls here are based on TCRdb, not the publication. The sample table records about 510,000 distinct CDR3 sequences; roughly a fifth of these occur just once. The leading ten clones occupy around 0.86% of the sample.

The specimen was naive CD8+ T cells from blood, with Jurkat cell RNA spiked in. Reading the label with the study, this specimen's cell subset or site is: FACS-sorted CD8+CD4-CCR7+CD45RA+ naive T cells. The sequence links TRBV20-1 to TRBJ2-2; matching of 5 bases hints at TRBD1 as the D gene. The sequence was collected from a human donor in good health. Some libraries in this study had Jurkat cell RNA spiked in. In nucleotides, the sequence is TGCAGTGCTAGAGATACAGGACCTAACACCGGGGAGCTGTTTTTT. Translated, it reads CSARDTGPNTGELFF.